Shown below are 16 T cell receptor beta chains from a single sample sequenced in a study of blood T cell repertoires in COVID-19. Data came from immunoSEQ multiplex PCR; TCRdb stores just in-frame clones and leaves some out. The sample records a few hundred thousand clones, around 84% being singletons. Sequences were obtained from peripheral blood. The receptors here all came from a man aged 50 or older with acute or convalescent COVID-19.

The V gene is TRBV18, the J gene TRBJ1-3; D remains ambiguous. The CDR3 length is 15 residues. Trimming took off 3 bases at V and 4 bases at J, with 13 bases between the two ends. In germline, CDR1 is KGHSH, CDR2 LQKENI. Written as DNA, the CDR3 is TGTGCCAGCTCACCCAGGTCTGACCCAGGAAACACCATATATTTT. Translated, it gives CASSPRSDPGNTIYF. Full variable domain (missing parts from reference TRBV18 and TRBJ1-3): NAGVMQNPRHLVRRRGQEARLRCSPMKGHSHVYWYRQLPEEGLKFMVYLQKENIIDESGMPKERFSAEFPKEGPSILRIQQVVRGDSAAYFCASSPRSDPGNTIYFGEGSWLTVV.

The genes are TRBV12-3 or TRBV12-4 and TRBJ1-2, with D unresolved. The CDR3 length is 13 residues. Trimming removed 5 bases from V and 7 bases from J, with 14 bases in between. CDR3 bases: TGTGCCAGCAGTCCGACTAGTAGAAGTGGCTACACCTTC. Protein product: CASSPTSRSGYTF.

V and J are TRBV11-2 and TRBJ2-3; D unresolved. CDR1 and CDR2 (germline): SGHAT, FQNNGV. This CDR3 is built from 13 residues. Trimming pared 6 bases from V and 4 bases from J, leaving 11 bases between. The CDR3 loop is CASRAPPADTQYF. The CDR3 DNA reads TGTGCCAGCAGAGCGCCCCCGGCAGATACGCAGTATTTT.

This chain links TRBV6-5 with TRBJ2-1; D may be TRBD2 (6 bases). Trimming pared 7 bases from V and 4 bases from J, leaving 14 bases between. The CDR3 sequence is 14 residues long. Per the germline V gene, CDR1 is MNHEY and CDR2 is SVGAGI. CDR3 in amino acids: CASMETGRYNEQFF. The CDR3, as DNA: TGTGCCAGCATGGAGACCGGGAGATACAATGAGCAGTTCTTC.

The count of this clone is one. The chain carries TRBV7-9 and TRBJ1-1; 8 bases map to TRBD1. The CDR3 extends over 16 amino acids. The V segment lost 5 bases and the J segment 7 bases; nucleotides outside the gene matches: 15. Per germline, CDR1 SEHNR and CDR2 FQNEAQ (reference sequence). CDR3 residues: CASSQIPSGQVYEAFF. CDR3 DNA: TGTGCCAGCAGCCAGATACCGTCGGGACAGGTCTATGAAGCTTTCTTT. Full variable domain (rest looked up from reference TRBV7-9 and TRBJ1-1): DTGVSQNPRHKITKRGQNVTFRCDPISEHNRLYWYRQTLGQGPEFLTYFQNEAQLEKSRLLSDRFSAERPKGSFSTLEIQRTEQGDSAMYLCASSQIPSGQVYEAFFGQGTRLTVV.

The chain couples TRBV6-6 to TRBJ1-2, with D uncertain. Between the trimmed V and J ends, which lost 6 bases and 5 bases, there was a span of 7 bases. The CDR3 is 11 residues long. Looked up from germline, CDR1 is MNHNY and CDR2 is SVGAGI (reference sequence). In DNA, the CDR3 is TGTGCCAGCAGGGCCCCTTATGGCTACACCTTC. It specifies CASRAPYGYTF.

This clone was counted once. The chain has TRBV7-9 and TRBJ1-2, with a tentative D call TRBD1 (6 bases). V lost 5 bases, J lost 8 bases, and 15 bases lay in between. Germline assignment: CDR1 SEHNR and CDR2 FQNEAQ (reference sequence). This CDR3 spans 13 amino acids. CDR3 region: CASSASGGGGYTF. The CDR3 nucleotides are TGTGCCAGCAGCGCCTCGGGGGGCGGAGGCTACACCTTC.

The rearrangement uses TRBV6-2 or TRBV6-3 and TRBJ2-5; TRBD2 aligns across 10 bases. The CDR3 is 16 residues long. Trimming took 2 bases from V and 5 from J; bases not matched to a gene: 8. CDR1 MNHEY and CDR2 SVGEGT come from the germline V gene. For the CDR3, the DNA is TGTGCCAGCAGTTACCTCACTAGCGGGGATGGGGAGACCCAGTACTTC. Translated, it gives CASSYLTSGDGETQYF.

This sequence joins TRBV5-4 and TRBJ2-1; a weak D match, TRBD2 (7 bases). Germline CDR1 and CDR2: SGHNT and YYREEE (reference sequence). CDR3 length equals 17 residues. Trimming pared 2 bases from V and 3 bases from J, leaving 18 bases between. CDR3 coding DNA: TGTGCCAGCAGCTTTCGGATAGAGCGGGACATCTACAATGAGCAGTTCTTC. It is translated as CASSFRIERDIYNEQFF.

This chain connects TRBV12-3 or TRBV12-4 to TRBJ1-5, with TRBD1 matching over 10 bases. Trimming removed 5 bases from V and 6 bases from J; junction bases left unmatched: 1. The CDR3 has 13 amino acids. The CDR3 loop is CASSRDRGQPQHF. The CDR3 nucleotides are TGTGCCAGCAGTAGGGACAGGGGTCAGCCCCAGCATTTT.

The gene calls are TRBV5-4 and TRBJ2-2; 8 nucleotides line up with TRBD1. CDR3 length: 13 residues. CDR1 and CDR2 from the germline V gene are SGHNT and YYREEE (reference sequence). V lost 3 bases and J lost 13; bases outside the gene matches: 8. CDR3 residues: CASSSHDRGVLFF. DNA of the CDR3: TGTGCCAGCAGCTCGCACGACAGGGGAGTGCTGTTTTTT.

The chain uses TRBV18 and TRBJ2-2, with 10 bases matching TRBD2. CDR3 length equals 16 residues. CDR1 is KGHSH and CDR2 is LQKENI in the germline V gene. V lost 3 bases, J lost 1 base, and 2 bases stayed unmatched. DNA of the CDR3: TGTGCCAGCTCACCCTGGACTAGCGGGAACACCGGGGAGCTGTTTTTT. It yields the protein CASSPWTSGNTGELFF.

The rearrangement uses TRBV9 and TRBJ2-6; a possible D gene is TRBD1 (6 bases). V was shortened by 3 bases and J by 4 bases, with 20 bases between the two germline ends. The CDR3 has 18 residues. Looked up from germline, CDR1 is SGDLS and CDR2 is YYNGEE. For the CDR3, the DNA is TGTGCCAGCAGCGCCGAGAAAGGGGGAATGTTCGGGGCCAACGTCCTGACTTTC. Amino acids: CASSAEKGGMFGANVLTF.

The genes are TRBV18 and TRBJ2-3, with D perhaps matching TRBD1 (5 bases). The V gene lost 1 base and the J gene lost 1 base, with 15 bases spanning the gap. CDR3 length: 17 amino acids. Germline V CDR1 and CDR2: KGHSH, LQKENI. CDR3 nucleotide sequence: TGTGCCAGCTCACCACGGGCAGCAGGGTTCGGCACAGATACGCAGTATTTT. Amino acids: CASSPRAAGFGTDTQYF.

V is TRBV7-6 and J is TRBJ1-1; TRBD1 is a possible D gene (5 bases). Germline assignment: CDR1 SGHVS and CDR2 FNYEAQ. The CDR3 runs to 15 residues. The V gene lost 0 bases and the J gene lost 1 base, with 9 bases spanning the gap. This CDR3 is CASSLALTGNTEAFF. The CDR3 DNA sequence: TGTGCCAGCAGCTTAGCGCTAACAGGGAACACTGAAGCTTTCTTT.

CDR3 residues: CASSTRQGAARGYTF. The CDR3 DNA follows: TGTGCCAGTAGTACACGACAGGGGGCGGCTCGCGGCTACACCTTC. V and J are TRBV19 and TRBJ1-2; 10 bases map to TRBD1. With 4 bases clipped from V and 8 bases from J, the junction kept 10 bases outside the gene matches. CDR3 length: 15 residues. Germline CDR1 reads LNHDA; CDR2 reads SQIVND (reference sequence).